A single sample is the source of the 8 T cell receptor beta chains below, sequenced in a study of shared clonotypes between healthy human individuals. Method: immunoSEQ multiplex PCR; TCRdb's copy keeps in-frame clones and lacks some. The data show about 2.2 million clones, approximately 92% seen once. As defined, naive CD8 cells were CD45RO-negative and positively selected for CCR7, with terminally differentiated effector memory CD45RA+ cells excluded. Sequencing input: naive CD8+ T cells from PBMCs. These receptors were collected from a man between 18 and 29 years old in good health. Some clones in this sample may be carry-over from other donors' samples.

The CDR3 loop is CSATTAMEGYEQYF. The CDR3, as DNA: TGCAGCGCAACGACCGCCATGGAGGGCTACGAGCAGTACTTC. The V gene is TRBV29-1, the J gene TRBJ2-5, with a tentative D call TRBD2 (6 bases). The DNA end is more similar to TRBJ2-7, so the J call may be wrong. Germline V lookup: CDR1 SQVTM, CDR2 ANQGSEA. The CDR3 is 14 amino acids.

The rearrangement uses TRBV13 and TRBJ2-2; maybe TRBD2 (5 bases). Per the germline V gene, CDR1 is PRHDT and CDR2 is FYEKMQ (reference sequence). V was pared by 5 bases and J by 2 bases, with 9 bases between. The CDR3 covers 14 residues. Here the CDR3 DNA reads TGTGCCAGCAGCCCTACGGGAAACACCGGGGAGCTGTTTTTT. It codes for CASSPTGNTGELFF.

The V and J genes are TRBV4-3 and TRBJ2-7; 8 positions match TRBD2. CDR3 length: 16 residues. Losses at the gene ends were 2 bases for V and 0 bases for J; bases not matched to a gene: 6. From germline, CDR1 is LGHNA and CDR2 YSLEER. Here the CDR3 DNA reads TGCGCCAGCAGCCAACAACTAGCGGACAACTCCTACGAGCAGTACTTC. Its protein is CASSQQLADNSYEQYF.

A note on this clone: Within the sample, other DNA sequences also encode this same CDR3. The rearrangement links TRBV19 to TRBJ1-2, with 12 bases identical to TRBD1. The CDR3 is 16 amino acids. V lost 4 bases, J lost 6 bases, and 9 bases stayed unmatched. Germline CDR1 is LNHDA and CDR2 is SQIVND (reference sequence). The CDR3 reads CASSTYPGQGADGYTF. CDR3 DNA: TGTGCCAGTAGTACCTACCCGGGACAGGGGGCTGATGGCTACACCTTC.

The chain couples TRBV6-6 to TRBJ1-1, with D perhaps TRBD1 (6 bases). The V and J ends lost 2 bases and 3 bases respectively, with 16 bases between them. The CDR3 consists of 16 residues. Per the germline V gene, CDR1 is MNHNY and CDR2 is SVGAGI (reference sequence). CDR3: CASSYEPTGPHTEAFF. The CDR3 nucleotides are TGTGCCAGCAGTTACGAACCTACAGGGCCCCACACTGAAGCTTTCTTT.

The chain couples TRBV29-1 to TRBJ1-1; D is uncertain. Trimming shortened V by 7 bases and J by 8 bases, and 17 bases separated the two germline ends. CDR3 length: 12 residues. CDR1 is SQVTM, CDR2 ANQGSEA, per germline. The CDR3 coding sequence is TGCAGCGCACTTATCGGTGCCGGAGAAGCTTTCTTT. It codes for CSALIGAGEAFF.

The CDR3 region has the DNA TGCGCCAGCAGCCCACTCGGGGGGGGCCGAGATAGCACAGATACGCAGTATTTT. As protein: CASSPLGGGRDSTDTQYF. The chain joins TRBV5-1 to TRBJ2-3; 8 bases agree with TRBD2. V lost 4 bases and J lost 0; bases outside the gene matches: 13. Germline V gene data show CDR1 as SGHRS and CDR2 as YFSETQ. CDR3 length equals 18 residues. Variable domain in full (rest from reference TRBV5-1 and TRBJ2-3): KAGVTQTPRYLIKTRGQQVTLSCSPISGHRSVSWYQQTPGQGLQFLFEYFSETQRNKGNFPGRFSGRQFSNSRSEMNVSTLELGDSALYLCASSPLGGGRDSTDTQYFGPGTRLTVL.

The gene calls are TRBV5-6 and TRBJ1-1; D is possibly TRBD1 (5 bases). Per germline, CDR1 SGHDT and CDR2 YYEEEE. Trimming took off 5 bases at V and 6 bases at J, with 17 bases between the two ends. This CDR3 spans 14 amino acids. The CDR3 spells CASSPGTVPAEAFF. CDR3 DNA sequence: TGTGCCAGCAGTCCCGGGACGGTCCCCGCTGAAGCTTTCTTT.